These T cell receptor beta chains were read from a single sample in a study of CD8+ T cells in alopecia areata. Some clones are missing from TCRdb's copy, which holds only in-frame ones; the method was immunoSEQ multiplex PCR. There are 150,000 to 200,000 clones in the sample; around 56% occur only once, and less than 4% lies in the top ten. The specimen comprised CD4+ T cells sorted from blood, sampled at week 4, from a patient treated with tofacitinib. These receptors all stem from a human donor with alopecia areata. CDR3s include the opening cysteine and the closing phenylalanine or tryptophan.

TRBV7-9	TRBJ1-2	CASSLNFYGYTF
TRBV7-2	TRBJ1-5	CASSPTGDSNQPQHF
TRBV2	TRBJ2-5	CASSIQGETQYF
TRBV5-1	TRBJ1-5	CASSVRGNQPQHF
TRBV7-2	TRBJ1-2	CASSITGVVVNGYTF
TRBV29-1	TRBJ2-3	CSVNTGIITDTQYF
TRBV30	TRBJ2-1	CAWTIGGQGNNEQFF
TRBV2	TRBJ1-6	CASSEVGNSPLHF
TRBV14	TRBJ2-7	CASSQGTGWARQYF
TRBV11-2	TRBJ1-4	CASSLQGAMGEKLFF
TRBV2	TRBJ1-2	CASSVRDRGLSGYGYTF
TRBV29-1	TRBJ2-1	CSGKTGGTEQFF
TRBV18	TRBJ2-2	CASSPSMDPNTGELFF
TRBV27	TRBJ1-5	CASSLSDAGGGQPQHF
TRBV7-2	TRBJ1-2	CASSLGVEGYGYTF
TRBV28	TRBJ2-7	CASSIKEIRTGGRQANNSYEQYF
TRBV20-1	TRBJ1-1	CSAPLNTEAFF
TRBV30	TRBJ1-1	CAWSVPRVEAFF
TRBV7-2	TRBJ1-2	CASSPITGGRDYGYTF
TRBV30	TRBJ1-2	CAWSNGPFPTHGYTF
TRBV6-5	TRBJ1-2	CASTITRDGIYGYTF
TRBV16	TRBJ1-2	CASSRTGNYGYTF
TRBV5-1	TRBJ2-5	CASSLDGLGETQYF
TRBV29-1	TRBJ2-7	CSSEASWDRGLPLSYEQYF
TRBV30	TRBJ2-3	CAWSTSTASADTQYF
TRBV27	TRBJ1-2	CASSFRTGGGGYTF
TRBV29-1	TRBJ1-2	CSGGQGDYGYTF
TRBV19	TRBJ2-7	CASSMQGRTYEQYF
TRBV2	TRBJ2-7	CASSERTGGKYEQYF
TRBV30	TRBJ2-5	CAWSVSVGWQETQYF
TRBV30	TRBJ1-1	CAWSETLGGETEAFF
TRBV5-6	TRBJ2-5	CASSPDVEQTQYF
TRBV7-6	TRBJ2-5	CASSLAPSGSSVVQYF
TRBV10-3	TRBJ2-1	CAIRRGGVNEQFF
TRBV28	TRBJ1-6	CASSLSGSRSPLHF
TRBV6-5	TRBJ1-3	CASMSGAGNTIYF
TRBV15	TRBJ2-1	CATSKGLAKNNEQFF
TRBV30	TRBJ1-5	CAWGQGEGQPQHF
TRBV5-4	TRBJ1-1	CASSVQGSHEAFF
TRBV6-1	TRBJ1-2	CASSRTDGYGYTF
TRBV30	TRBJ1-1	CAWRAGTGYTEAFF
TRBV9	TRBJ1-6	CASSVGNSPLHF
TRBV6-5	TRBJ2-2	CASSYQPGDTGELFF
TRBV18	TRBJ2-3	CASSRRAGMRTDTQYF
TRBV29-1	TRBJ1-6	CSVAPAFDSPLHF
TRBV4-2	TRBJ1-1	CASSHIQTDTEAFF
TRBV2	TRBJ2-7	CASFRDRDPYEQYF
TRBV29-1	TRBJ2-5	CSVGPSQGQTQYF
TRBV5-1	TRBJ1-5	CASSLDGDSNQPQHF
TRBV5-6	TRBJ2-5	CASSLAGPQETQYF
TRBV30	TRBJ1-2	CAWTGERVQGYTF
TRBV7-9	TRBJ2-7	CASSLTSGEQYF
TRBV29-1	TRBJ1-5	CSVEEGSGQPQHF
TRBV10-3	TRBJ1-2	CAISLSGTGDGYTF
TRBV28	TRBJ1-6	CASSGGRNLPLHF